This T cell receptor (beta chain) was documented in a study of blood T cell repertoires in COVID-19 (dated by TCRdb to the early 2020s). With respect to the entire study: The collaborator samples originated in the United States, Italy and Spain and spanned the acute and convalescent phases of COVID-19. Where available, HLA class I and class II types were taken from metadata supplied by the sample provider and were not determined by assay-based typing. Samples came from the ongoing ImmuneRACE study (first 160 participants) plus 1,254 subjects from 6 global collaborators. The dataset comprised deeply sampled blood TCRbeta repertoires from subjects exposed to, actively infected with, or recovered from COVID-19. A de-identified subject ID, COVID-19 status, age in years and sex were almost always included in the sample metadata. The material from the prospective study consisted of cDNA or gDNA derived from T cells, B-cell-depleted T cells, or PBMCs. A freely available public database, intended as a resource for researchers studying the immune response to SARS-CoV-2, is where the repertoires were released.

TCRbeta CDR3 regions were amplified from genomic DNA by means of the immunoSEQ Assay, a bias-controlled multiplex PCR. Per the source publication's procedure: The number of nucleated cells in each sample was estimated by amplification of reference gene primers within the assay. To quantify the absolute abundance of each unique TCRbeta CDR3 rearrangement, sequence reads were collapsed and filtered. For each sample, productive Simpson clonality was calculated by taking the square root of Simpson's diversity index across productive rearrangements. In TCRdb, the immuneACCESS table is reduced to in-frame sequences with V and J assigned. These tables do not hold every clone; where another copy was compared, an unresolved V gene accounts for under half, and the others remain unexplained. V, J and clone size reflect that table, while D and trimming were determined from the DNA. The sample includes about 500,000 clones, with approximately 92% observed a single time. The ten largest clones add up to roughly 1% of the sample.

A note on this clone: Which antigen it targets is not known. No quality values exist for individual bases; no much larger clone is one base distant.

The investigation overall reported the following: How much clinical and demographic metadata was included differed by source and by participant, and the metadata was provided uncurated.

One collaborating source in Seattle enrolled patients during active infection and followed them longitudinally through the course of disease. The collaborating institutions used their own protocols to collect whole blood in K2EDTA tubes. For TCRbeta analysis, collaborators shipped samples as frozen whole blood, isolated PBMCs, or DNA extracted from either of those sample types. V and J are truncated by 0 bases and 4 bases respectively, leaving an intervening sequence of 12 bases. CDR1 and CDR2 (MNHEY, SVGAGI) derive from the germline V gene. The CDR3 runs 15 amino acids, cysteine and phenylalanine included. Here the CDR3 DNA is all that survives: 45 bases in frame from base 1.

The sequence was collected from a man younger than 30 with COVID-19, enrolled during active disease. Sample: peripheral blood. The chain couples TRBV6-5 to TRBJ1-2; the D gene cannot be named for sure. Read as DNA, the sequence is TGTGCCAGCAGTTACTCGAGCCGTCGGGGCTATGGCTACACCTTC. Its coded protein is CASSYSSRRGYGYTF.